Listed below are T cell receptor beta chains from one sample, sequenced in a study of T cell clones after liver transplantation. The protocol was immunoSEQ multiplex PCR, while the TCRdb copy is restricted to in-frame clones and leaves out a portion. The table has some 60,000 clones, over 70% seen once; the top ten hold 14% to 15%. This specimen was CD4+ T cells from blood, taken before liver transplant. The receptor source for this set is a human donor who received a liver transplant. The CDR3 runs from the conserved cysteine through the conserved F or W. Fields, in order: D gene, J gene, V gene, clone size, CDR3 length, CDR3 DNA, CDR3 protein. The D gene is left open where the match is weak. Not every row has a clone size; where given, it reads once, few, many or a size class.

.	TRBJ1-3	TRBV7-3	.	14	TGTGCCAGCAGCTTATCAGGGGCAGGAAACACCATATATTTT	CASSLSGAGNTIYF
.	TRBJ1-1	TRBV7-9	.	16	TGTGCCAGCAGCCAAGGCGAGGGGGTGATGAACACTGAAGCTTTCTTT	CASSQGEGVMNTEAFF
TRBD2	TRBJ2-7	TRBV25-1	.	15	TGTGCCAGCAGTGAGTCCCTAGCGGGGAGGTACGAGCAGTACTTC	CASSESLAGRYEQYF
TRBD1	TRBJ1-4	TRBV27	.	13	TGTGCCAGCAGGGACAGGGGGGATGAAAAACTGTTTTTT	CASRDRGDEKLFF
.	TRBJ2-3	TRBV7-3	.	16	TGTGCCAGCAGCTTTAGTGGGCGACCTAGCACAGATACGCAGTATTTT	CASSFSGRPSTDTQYF
.	TRBJ1-6	TRBV6-5	.	15	TGTGCCAGCAGTTACGGGAGGGGCGGAGGTTCACCCCTCCACTTT	CASSYGRGGGSPLHF
TRBD2	TRBJ2-3	TRBV7-9	.	15	TGTGCCGGGACTAGCGGGGGGTTCGCTGCAGATACGCAGTATTTT	CAGTSGGFAADTQYF
.	TRBJ2-3	TRBV21-1	.	13	TGTGCCAACCCACCGGGACTAGGAGATACGCAGTATTTT	CANPPGLGDTQYF
TRBD1	TRBJ1-5	TRBV19	few	14	TGTGCCAGTAGGTCACAGGGGACAGAACAGCCCCAGCATTTT	CASRSQGTEQPQHF
TRBD2	TRBJ2-3	TRBV6-6	many	15	TGTGCCAGCAGTTACGTGACTAGCCTCACAGATACGCAGTATTTT	CASSYVTSLTDTQYF
.	TRBJ1-5	TRBV30	.	13	TGTGCCTGGAGACAGGGAGACGGTCAGCCCCAGCATTTT	CAWRQGDGQPQHF
.	TRBJ2-7	TRBV5-6	.	14	TGTGCCAGCACCGACTCAAGGCCCCTCGACGAGCAGTACTTC	CASTDSRPLDEQYF
.	TRBJ2-1	TRBV5-1	once	13	TGCGCCAGCAGCTCCGCCCTCAGGGATGAGCAGTTCTTC	CASSSALRDEQFF
.	TRBJ1-3	TRBV6-6	.	12	TGTGCCACCCGGGAGACCGGAAACACCATATATTTT	CATRETGNTIYF
.	TRBJ1-4	TRBV15	.	16	TGTGCCACCAGCAGAGATCCCCCTGCAACTAATGAAAAACTGTTTTTT	CATSRDPPATNEKLFF
TRBD1	TRBJ2-7	TRBV6-6	.	15	TGTGCCGGCAGTGCATCTGGGACAGGGGGCGACGAGCAGTACTTC	CAGSASGTGGDEQYF
TRBD2	TRBJ2-3	TRBV7-3	few	15	TGTGCCAGCAGCTTATCGGCTAGCGGGGCAGATACGCAGTATTTT	CASSLSASGADTQYF
TRBD1	TRBJ2-7	TRBV30	.	15	TGTGCCTGGAGTGTTGGCGGGACAGGAGGGTACGAGCAGTACTTC	CAWSVGGTGGYEQYF
.	TRBJ2-3	TRBV2	few	13	TGTGCCAGCAAGGGGGGGGCCACAGATACGCAGTATTTT	CASKGGATDTQYF
.	TRBJ2-4	TRBV23-1	.	16	TGCGCCAGCAGTCGAGAGGAGCCCATCATAGGGGACATTCAGTACTTC	CASSREEPIIGDIQYF
.	TRBJ2-7	TRBV6-4	few	16	TGTGCCAGCAGTCTCCCCCGACAGACCTTAACCTACGAGCAGTACTTC	CASSLPRQTLTYEQYF
.	TRBJ1-4	TRBV25-1	.	15	TGTGCCAGCAGTGCCCGGGGTTTCTCTAATGAAAAACTGTTTTTT	CASSARGFSNEKLFF
.	TRBJ2-2	TRBV7-6	.	13	TGTGCCAGCAGCTTTGGGGGGACCGGGGAGCTGTTTTTT	CASSFGGTGELFF
TRBD1	TRBJ2-5	TRBV11-2	.	15	TGTGCCAGCAGCTCTAAACCGGACAGGCAAGAGACCCAGTACTTC	CASSSKPDRQETQYF
TRBD1	TRBJ1-5	TRBV4-1	.	15	TGCGCCAGCAGCCAAGTCCAGGGGGGCAATCAGCCCCAGCATTTT	CASSQVQGGNQPQHF
.	TRBJ1-1	TRBV6-1	.	13	TGTGCCACCGCGGGACTGATGAACACTGAAGCTTTCTTT	CATAGLMNTEAFF
.	TRBJ2-3	TRBV21-1	.	11	TGTGCCAGCAGCAGGGAGGATACGCAGTATTTT	CASSREDTQYF
TRBD1	TRBJ1-4	TRBV5-6	.	15	TGTGCCAGCAGCCAGGGACAGCGGGGGACTGAAAAACTGTTTTTT	CASSQGQRGTEKLFF
TRBD1	TRBJ2-7	TRBV18	few	13	TGTGCCAGCTCACAGGGACAGGGGGCTGAGCAGTACTTC	CASSQGQGAEQYF
TRBD2	TRBJ2-3	TRBV11-2	.	17	TGTGCCAGCAGCCTAGCCTGGGGGACTAGCAATCGAGATACGCAGTATTTT	CASSLAWGTSNRDTQYF
TRBD1	TRBJ2-7	TRBV27	.	15	TGTGCCAGCAGTTTGAGTGGGGAGACAGGGCTTTCTAAGTACTTC	CASSLSGETGLSKYF
TRBD1	TRBJ1-5	TRBV7-9	few	18	TGTGCCAGCAGCCGAGGGACAGGGGGGCTATATAGCAATCAGCCCCAGCATTTT	CASSRGTGGLYSNQPQHF
.	TRBJ1-1	TRBV30	.	14	TGTGCCTGGAGGGGGGAAACCTGGGGGGCTGAAGCTTTCTTT	CAWRGETWGAEAFF
TRBD1	TRBJ1-1	TRBV5-5	many	15	TGTGCCAGCAGCTGGGACAGGGGGCGAAGCACTGAAGCTTTCTTT	CASSWDRGRSTEAFF
TRBD1	TRBJ1-4	TRBV7-6	few	13	TGTGCCAGCAGGAACACAGGGGTAGAAAAACTGTTTTTT	CASRNTGVEKLFF
TRBD1	TRBJ1-2	TRBV18	.	16	TGTGCCAGCTCACGAGTGGGACAGATCCTCGCAGGTGGCTACACCTTC	CASSRVGQILAGGYTF
TRBD2	TRBJ2-5	TRBV6-6	.	16	TGTGCCAGCAGTACCTCTAGCGGATTAAACTCGGAGACCCAGTACTTC	CASSTSSGLNSETQYF
TRBD1	TRBJ1-2	TRBV19	.	12	TGTGCCAGTACCACGACAGGGTATGGCTACACCTTC	CASTTTGYGYTF
.	TRBJ2-3	TRBV7-2	once	14	TGTGCCAGCATAGAGGACTATCTAACGGATACGCAGTATTTT	CASIEDYLTDTQYF
.	TRBJ2-6	TRBV7-2	.	16	TGTGCCAGCAGCTTACAGACGGGAAAGGAGGCCAACGTCCTGACTTTC	CASSLQTGKEANVLTF
TRBD1	TRBJ2-7	TRBV15	.	15	TGTGCCACCAGCAGAGCTCGACAGGGATTCGACGAGCAGTACTTC	CATSRARQGFDEQYF
.	TRBJ2-2	TRBV2	.	13	TGTGCCAGCTCCCGGGGGTATACCGGGGAGCTGTTTTTT	CASSRGYTGELFF
.	TRBJ1-2	TRBV6-6	.	12	TGTGCCAGCAGCGAGGGAAACTATGGCTACACCTTC	CASSEGNYGYTF
TRBD2	TRBJ2-7	TRBV10-1	.	15	TGCGCCAGCAGTGACTTCGGACTAGCTTCCCACGAGCAGTACTTC	CASSDFGLASHEQYF
.	TRBJ2-7	TRBV6-6	many	11	TGTGCCAGCAGTTACCGGGACGAGCAGTACTTC	CASSYRDEQYF
TRBD1	TRBJ1-3	TRBV7-2	few	15	TGTGCCAGCAGCGTAATGGACAGGGCCGGAAACACCATATATTTT	CASSVMDRAGNTIYF
TRBD1	TRBJ1-5	TRBV2	.	14	TGTGCCAGCATGACAGGGTTTAGCAATCAGCCCCAGCATTTT	CASMTGFSNQPQHF
.	TRBJ2-7	TRBV5-5	.	15	TGTGCCAGCAGCTCGCTGGGGGGGGGCGCCTACGAGCAGTACTTC	CASSSLGGGAYEQYF
.	TRBJ1-5	TRBV5-6	medium-sized	16	TGTGCCAGCAGCTCGATGGGATCAGGGGGCAATCAGCCCCAGCATTTT	CASSSMGSGGNQPQHF
.	TRBJ1-4	TRBV7-9	.	16	TGTGCCAGCAGCCCAATCACCGGGACAACTAATGAAAAACTGTTTTTT	CASSPITGTTNEKLFF
.	TRBJ1-5	TRBV28	few	14	TGTGCCAGCAGTTTAATCGGGAGACGTCAGCCCCAGCATTTT	CASSLIGRRQPQHF
.	TRBJ1-1	TRBV6-5	.	15	TGTGCCAGCAGCCGCCTTGACAGTAGTAACACTGAAGCTTTCTTT	CASSRLDSSNTEAFF
TRBD2	TRBJ2-7	TRBV7-2	.	17	TGTGCCAGCAGCAAAGCAGGTGCGGGGGGCGGCTACTACGAGCAGTACTTC	CASSKAGAGGGYYEQYF
.	TRBJ1-1	TRBV28	.	15	TGTGCCAGCAGTTTATCAGGACGGGGGAACACTGAAGCTTTCTTT	CASSLSGRGNTEAFF
.	TRBJ2-3	TRBV7-2	.	14	TGTGCCAGCAGCGAGGGGGGGGCTACAGATACGCAGTATTTT	CASSEGGATDTQYF